The clone carrying this T cell receptor (beta chain) appeared many times. The V gene lost 3 bases and the J gene lost 3 bases, with 8 bases spanning the gap. Germline V gives CDR1 LGHDT, CDR2 YNNKEL (reference sequence). This CDR3 contains 13 residues. As handled by the study authors: Reference gene primers were amplified, and this amplification served to estimate nucleated cell counts. Assay used: immunoSEQ multiplex PCR; TCRdb lists only in-frame clones, some missing. V, J and clone size are those of that table, while D and trimming were read from the DNA. The data hold fewer than 350,000 clones, with around four fifths observed a single time. This record belongs to a study of blood T cell repertoires in COVID-19. About the study: Acute-phase and convalescent COVID-19 samples originated in the United States, Italy and Spain. The analysed material was cDNA or gDNA that came from T cells, B-cell-depleted T cells, or PBMCs.

The source is a woman between 50 and 59 years old with active or convalescent COVID-19. The chain recombines TRBV3-1 (or the pseudogene TRBV3-2) with TRBJ1-1; D ambiguous. The sample comprised peripheral blood. The CDR3 loop is CASSHGEDTEAFF. As DNA, the CDR3 is TGTGCCAGCAGCCATGGAGAGGACACTGAAGCTTTCTTT.